The T cell receptor beta chain described here comes from a study of regulatory T cells in long-lasting Graves disease. Study context: Antithyroid drug intake by newly diagnosed Graves' patients had lasted under 3 months. Study-wide findings and caveats: Small numbers of samples may have cut accuracy. Newly diagnosed disease favored TRBV20-1 and TRBJ2-1 over persistent disease.

The table lists this clonotype with a few counts. Its target is unknown. The germline CDR1 and CDR2 sequences are SGHRS and YFSETQ. Trimming cost V 3 bases and J 0 bases, with 13 bases left between them. The CDR3 extends over 16 amino acids. Time point of the sample: newly diagnosed GD, antithyroid drugs for less than 3 months. The authors made the TCR library using RNA they extracted from PBMCs. Construction of the TCR beta libraries employed iRepertoire HTBI primers in conjunction with Arm-PCR of CDR3 regions. TCRdb re-called the multiplex PCR reads with MiXCR, one entry per CDR3 protein. This repertoire shows around 480,000 distinct CDR3 sequences, about 15% found once; its top ten account for about 25%. This sample also belongs to another study, concerning T cells in Graves' hyperthyroidism and ophthalmopathy.

Here the sequenced sample was peripheral blood mononuclear cells (PBMCs), taken at new diagnosis, from a patient treated with antithyroid drugs. The clonotype was recovered from a woman aged 40-60 years with Graves disease. This chain links TRBV5-1 with TRBJ2-1; D unclear. The CDR3 DNA reads as TGCGCCAGCAGCTCCGTGGGCGCAGTCTCCTACAATGAGCAGTTCTTC. It translates to CASSSVGAVSYNEQFF.